Here is one T cell receptor (beta chain) with its context. Its cognate antigen has yet to be identified. No qualities accompany the bases; no much larger clone lies one base away. The CDR3, from cysteine to phenylalanine, totals 14 residues. Only the CDR3 part of the read is kept: 42 bases, read in frame from the first base. A distance of 12 bases separates the germline ends of V and J, which lose 4 bases and 7 bases respectively. CDR1 SGHNT and CDR2 YYREEE are derived from the germline V gene (reference sequence). The sample belongs to a study of lymphopenia after photon versus proton radiotherapy (dated by TCRdb to between 2018 and 2021). Study-level background: Photon and proton radiation therapy were compared by the study for their immunological effects in patients with gastrointestinal tumors who developed high-grade lymphopenia. The goal of the study was to describe how the two radiation modalities differ in their effects on the immune system. The 20 patients in the cohort had gastrointestinal tumors, were treated with either photon or proton therapy, and subsequently developed lymphopenia. Overall results and qualifications from the work: Relative stability during treatment was observed in proton-treated patients, whereas loss of naive T cells and TCR diversity and gain of effector/memory populations were observed in photon-treated patients. Among patients across the cohort who died, overall survival time showed an inverse correlation with a larger post-nadir drop in TCR diversity. The survival association was assessed only in patients who died, and the authors presented better survival with proton therapy as a possibility rather than a demonstrated result. After the lymphocyte count nadir, repertoires from photon-treated patients showed oligoclonal expansion, particularly of CD8+ Temra cells, and this expansion drove the decline in diversity.

Library prep was done by the immunoSEQ multiplex PCR assay. T cell repertoires were profiled with deep sequencing of rearranged TCR beta loci together with multiparametric flow cytometry. The table was pulled from immuneACCESS by TCRdb, which kept in-frame rearrangements only. Such tables lose some clones; where checked, under half of the loss comes from unresolved V genes, and the rest has no known cause. The sample has approximately 45,000 clones on record, around 86% of them singletons. Of the sample, over 2% falls within the top ten clones. The sequenced sample was peripheral blood, obtained from a patient treated with photon-based radiotherapy. The sequence came from a man aged 40-55 years with gastric cancer. Recombination joined TRBV5-4 with TRBJ1-6, and possibly TRBD1, on 6 matching bases. The sequenced DNA: TGTGCCAGCAGCATCGGACAGCCAAATTCACCCCTCCACTTT. This encodes CASSIGQPNSPLHF.